The 14 T cell receptor beta chains in this list originate from one sample, sequenced in a study of CD8 T cells in Susac syndrome. With random hexamers, reverse transcription was performed on about 0.5 to 1 ug of RNA. Each CDR3 protein gets one entry after TCRdb re-called the immunoSEQ multiplex PCR reads with MiXCR. The sample comprises around 140,000 distinct CDR3 sequences, roughly 80% of which are singletons, and around 0.51% rests with the top ten. Sample: CD8+ T cells from PBMCs. The receptors here all came from a human donor with multiple sclerosis.

The chain joins TRBV29-1 to TRBJ2-3; TRBD2 agrees at 8 bases. This CDR3 comprises 14 residues. Trimming removed 4 bases from V and 4 bases from J; junction bases left unmatched: 7. CDR1 is SQVTM, CDR2 ANQGSEA, per germline. CDR3 sequence (DNA): TGCAGCGTTGTCTCGACGGGAGGGCCAGATACGCAGTATTTT. Translation: CSVVSTGGPDTQYF.

This chain uses TRBV5-6 with TRBJ1-1; no definite D call. This CDR3 is 15 amino acids long. Trimming took off 4 bases at V and 1 base at J, with 14 bases between the two ends. CDR1 SGHDT and CDR2 YYEEEE come from the germline V gene. CDR3 DNA sequence: TGTGCCAGCAGCCTGAGGCGGTTATCGAACACTGAAGCTTTCTTT. Protein: CASSLRRLSNTEAFF.

The chain couples TRBV2 to TRBJ1-2; no reliable D call. The CDR3 contains 13 residues. Trimming pared 11 bases from V and 2 bases from J, leaving 15 bases between. Germline V gives CDR1 SNHLY, CDR2 FYNNEI. CDR3 DNA: TGTGCCGGCACCCTGACTATAAACTATGGCTACACCTTC. Protein sequence: CAGTLTINYGYTF.

The chain carries TRBV7-9 and TRBJ1-2; no clear D. The CDR3 is made up of 13 amino acids. Germline lookup yields CDR1 SEHNR and CDR2 FQNEAQ (reference sequence). V lost 5 bases, J lost 0 bases, and 7 bases lay in between. The CDR3 loop is CASSPDTNYGYTF. In DNA form, the CDR3 reads TGTGCCAGCAGCCCCGACACTAACTATGGCTACACCTTC.

The chain employs TRBV12-3 or TRBV12-4 and TRBJ1-1, with 8 bases identical to TRBD1. The V segment lost 6 bases and the J segment 4 bases; nucleotides outside the gene matches: 19. The CDR3 has 18 residues. The CDR3 bases are TGTGCCAGCAGCTCCCAGGACAGGGTAATCCACGACGTCACTGAAGCTTTCTTT. This encodes CASSSQDRVIHDVTEAFF.

The chain uses TRBV6-2 or TRBV6-3 and TRBJ1-1, with D hard to call. V was shortened by 0 bases and J by 3 bases, with 14 bases between the two germline ends. The germline gives CDR1 MNHEY, CDR2 SVGEGT. The CDR3 is made up of 16 amino acids. The CDR3 loop reads CASSYSHTKKDTEAFF. CDR3 in DNA: TGTGCCAGCAGTTACTCCCATACCAAGAAGGACACTGAAGCTTTCTTT.

This chain links TRBV11-3 with TRBJ2-1; the D is unclear. V lost 4 bases and J 0 bases, leaving 13 bases between the germline ends. CDR3 length equals 16 residues. Germline CDR1 and CDR2: SGHNT and YENEEA. CDR3 residues: CASSSPWASSYNEQFF. For the CDR3, the DNA is TGTGCCAGCAGCTCCCCATGGGCCAGCTCCTACAATGAGCAGTTCTTC.

This clonotype was picked up one time. The CDR3 loop is CAIGKRESSYNEQFF. DNA for the CDR3: TGTGCCATAGGGAAGCGGGAGAGCTCCTACAATGAGCAGTTCTTC. This chain joins TRBV10-3 and TRBJ2-1; 8 nucleotides align to TRBD2. This CDR3 spans 15 amino acids. Per germline, CDR1 ENHRY and CDR2 SYGVKD. V trimming: 9 bases; J trimming: 0 bases; junction bases outside the gene matches: 7.

The CDR3 loop is CAWSVFGWWTEAFF. For the CDR3, the DNA is TGTGCCTGGAGTGTATTCGGGTGGTGGACTGAAGCTTTCTTT. V gene TRBV30 combines with J gene TRBJ1-1, with D unresolved. Trimming took 0 bases from V and 5 from J, leaving 13 bases between them. In germline, CDR1 is GTSNPN, CDR2 SVGIG (reference sequence). CDR3 length: 14 residues.

The chain is built from TRBV11-2 and TRBJ2-5, with 13 positions matching TRBD2. Germline V gene data show CDR1 as SGHAT and CDR2 as FQNNGV. Trimming cost V 8 bases and J 5 bases; bases outside gene matches: 8. CDR3 length equals 15 residues. CDR3 DNA sequence: TGTGCCAGCGAAACCCTGACTAGCGGGAGGGAGACCCAGTACTTC. Protein product: CASETLTSGRETQYF.

The chain links TRBV7-9 to TRBJ2-7; D not certain. CDR3 length equals 14 residues. Germline V lookup: CDR1 SEHNR, CDR2 FQNEAQ (reference sequence). V was pared by 2 bases and J by 1 base, with 9 bases between. The DNA of the CDR3 is TGTGCCAGCAGCTTATCATGGACGTCCTACGAGCAGTACTTC. Amino acid sequence: CASSLSWTSYEQYF.

This sequence joins TRBV20-1 and TRBJ1-5; a possible D gene is TRBD1 (5 bases). Germline-derived CDR1 and CDR2 are DFQATT and SNEGSKA (reference sequence). The CDR3 has 15 residues. V lost 2 bases and J 7 bases, leaving 18 bases between the germline ends. In DNA, the CDR3 is TGCAGTGCTAGAACGTTCGGGGACGAGTCGCAGCCCCAGCATTTT. It yields the protein CSARTFGDESQPQHF.

This clonotype was seen more than once but under ten times. The chain combines TRBV6-5 with TRBJ2-7, with 7 bases fitting TRBD1. The length of the CDR3 is 13 residues. Germline assignment: CDR1 MNHEY and CDR2 SVGAGI. The V gene end was trimmed by 6 bases and the J gene end by 5 bases; junction bases not matched to a gene: 7. CDR3 bases: TGTGCCAGCAGGGCTGACAGGGATCACGAGCAGTACGTC. It yields the protein CASRADRDHEQYV.

The chain joins TRBV20-1 to TRBJ1-3; the D gene is possibly TRBD1 (5 bases). This CDR3 has 15 residues. Trimming removed 1 base from V and 3 bases from J, with 13 bases in between. Germline V gene data show CDR1 as DFQATT and CDR2 as SNEGSKA (reference sequence). The CDR3: CSARGGVFGGNTIYF. The CDR3 DNA is TGCAGTGCTAGAGGAGGGGTTTTCGGTGGAAACACCATATATTTT.